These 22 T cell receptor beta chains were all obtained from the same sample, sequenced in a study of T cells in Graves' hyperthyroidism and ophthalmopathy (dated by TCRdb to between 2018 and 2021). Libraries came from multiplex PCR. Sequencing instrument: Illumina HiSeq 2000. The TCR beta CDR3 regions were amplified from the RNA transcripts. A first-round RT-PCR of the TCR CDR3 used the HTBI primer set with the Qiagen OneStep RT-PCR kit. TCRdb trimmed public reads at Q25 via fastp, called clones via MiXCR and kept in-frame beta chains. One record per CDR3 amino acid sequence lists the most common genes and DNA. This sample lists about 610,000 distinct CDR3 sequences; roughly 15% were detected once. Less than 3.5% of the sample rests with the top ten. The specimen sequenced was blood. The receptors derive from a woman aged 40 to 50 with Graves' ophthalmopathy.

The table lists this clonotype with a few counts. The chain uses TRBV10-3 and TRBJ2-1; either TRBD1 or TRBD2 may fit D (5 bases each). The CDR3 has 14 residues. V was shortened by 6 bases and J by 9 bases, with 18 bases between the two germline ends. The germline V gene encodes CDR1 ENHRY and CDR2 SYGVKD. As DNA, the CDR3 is TGTGCCATCAGCCCCTCGGGGCAGGACGGTGAGCAGTTCTTC. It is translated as CAISPSGQDGEQFF.

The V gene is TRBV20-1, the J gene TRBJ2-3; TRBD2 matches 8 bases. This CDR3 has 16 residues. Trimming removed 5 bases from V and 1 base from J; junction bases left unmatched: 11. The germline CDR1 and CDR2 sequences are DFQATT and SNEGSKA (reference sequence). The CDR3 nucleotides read TGCAGTGCTCGCCTCCAGAAGCGGGGGCGCACAGATACGCAGTATTTT. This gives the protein CSARLQKRGRTDTQYF.

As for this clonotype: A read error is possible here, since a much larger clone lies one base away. CDR3 sequence: CASSAGLAGGEQYF. CDR3 DNA: TGTGCCAGCAGTGCGGGACTAGCGGGAGGCGAGCAGTACTTC. The V gene is TRBV2, the J gene TRBJ2-7; TRBD2 matches 15 bases. This CDR3 contains 14 residues. Looked up from germline, CDR1 is SNHLY and CDR2 is FYNNEI. Trimming took 4 bases from V and 6 from J; bases not matched to a gene: 1.

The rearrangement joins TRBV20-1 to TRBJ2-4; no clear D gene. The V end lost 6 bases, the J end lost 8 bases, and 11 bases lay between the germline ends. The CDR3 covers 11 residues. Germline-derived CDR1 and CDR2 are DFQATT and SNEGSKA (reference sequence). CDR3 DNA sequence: TGCAGTGCGGGGTCTTGGGACATTCAGTACTTC. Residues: CSAGSWDIQYF.

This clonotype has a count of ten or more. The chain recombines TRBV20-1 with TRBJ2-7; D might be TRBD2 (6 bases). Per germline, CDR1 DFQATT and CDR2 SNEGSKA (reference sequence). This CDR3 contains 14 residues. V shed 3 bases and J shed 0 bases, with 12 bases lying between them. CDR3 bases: TGCAGTGCTAGCGCGGGACCTCTCTCCTACGAGCAGTACTTC. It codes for CSASAGPLSYEQYF.

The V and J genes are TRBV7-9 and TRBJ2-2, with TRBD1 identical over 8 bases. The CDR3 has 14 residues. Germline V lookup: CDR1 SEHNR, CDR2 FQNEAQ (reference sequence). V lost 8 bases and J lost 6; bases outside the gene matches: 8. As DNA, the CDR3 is TGTGCCAGCCAAACCCAGGGGGCGCCCGGGGAGCTGTTTTTT. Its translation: CASQTQGAPGELFF. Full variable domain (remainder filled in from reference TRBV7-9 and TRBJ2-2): DTGVSQNPRHKITKRGQNVTFRCDPISEHNRLYWYRQTLGQGPEFLTYFQNEAQLEKSRLLSDRFSAERPKGSFSTLEIQRTEQGDSAMYLCASQTQGAPGELFFGEGSRLTVL.

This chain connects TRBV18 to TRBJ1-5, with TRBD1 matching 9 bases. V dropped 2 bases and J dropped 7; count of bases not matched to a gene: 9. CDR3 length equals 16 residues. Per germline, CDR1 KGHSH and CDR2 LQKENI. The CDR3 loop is CASSPVSDRGVQPQHF. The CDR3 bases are TGTGCCAGCTCACCAGTTTCGGACAGGGGCGTGCAGCCCCAGCATTTT.

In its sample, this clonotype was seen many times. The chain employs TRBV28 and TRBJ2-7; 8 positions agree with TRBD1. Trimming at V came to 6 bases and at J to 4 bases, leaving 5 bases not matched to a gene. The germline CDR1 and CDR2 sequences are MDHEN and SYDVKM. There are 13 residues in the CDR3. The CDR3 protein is CASRDRGLYEQYF. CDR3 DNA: TGTGCCAGCAGAGACAGGGGTTTATACGAGCAGTACTTC. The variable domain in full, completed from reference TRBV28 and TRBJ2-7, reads DVKVTQSSRYLVKRTGEKVFLECVQDMDHENMFWYRQDPGLGLRLIYFSYDVKMKEKGDIPEGYSVSREKKERFSLILESASTNQTSMYLCASRDRGLYEQYFGPGTRLTVT.

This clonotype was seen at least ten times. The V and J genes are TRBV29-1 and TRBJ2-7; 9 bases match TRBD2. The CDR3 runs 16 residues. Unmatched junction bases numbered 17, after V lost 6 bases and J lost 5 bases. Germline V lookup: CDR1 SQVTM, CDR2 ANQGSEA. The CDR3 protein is CSVATAGPSGTHEQYF. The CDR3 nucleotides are TGCAGCGTCGCGACGGCTGGGCCTAGCGGGACCCACGAGCAGTACTTC.

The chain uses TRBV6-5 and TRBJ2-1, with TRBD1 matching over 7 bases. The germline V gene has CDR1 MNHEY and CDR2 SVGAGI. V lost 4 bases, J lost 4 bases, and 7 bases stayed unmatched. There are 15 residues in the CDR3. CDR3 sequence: CASSLYDREYNEQFF. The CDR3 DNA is TGTGCCAGCAGTTTGTACGACAGGGAGTACAATGAGCAGTTCTTC.

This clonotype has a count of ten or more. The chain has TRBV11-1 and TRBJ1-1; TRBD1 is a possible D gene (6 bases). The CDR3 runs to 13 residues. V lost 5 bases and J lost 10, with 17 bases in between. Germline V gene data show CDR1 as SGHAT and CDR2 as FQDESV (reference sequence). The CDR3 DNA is TGTGCCAGCAGCCTTAAACAGGGAGGGCGAGCTTTCTTT. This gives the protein CASSLKQGGRAFF.

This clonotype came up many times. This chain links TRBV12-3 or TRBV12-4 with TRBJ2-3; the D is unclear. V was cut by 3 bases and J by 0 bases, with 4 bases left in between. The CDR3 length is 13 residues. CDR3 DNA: TGTGCCAGCAGTTTTGATAGCACAGATACGCAGTATTTT. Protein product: CASSFDSTDTQYF.

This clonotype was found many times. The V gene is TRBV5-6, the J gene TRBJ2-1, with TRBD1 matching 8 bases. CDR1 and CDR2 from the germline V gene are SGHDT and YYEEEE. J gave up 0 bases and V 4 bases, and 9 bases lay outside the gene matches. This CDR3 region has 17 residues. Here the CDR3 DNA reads TGTGCCAGCAGCGGCTACAGGGGGGAGAGCTCCTACAATGAGCAGTTCTTC. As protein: CASSGYRGESSYNEQFF.

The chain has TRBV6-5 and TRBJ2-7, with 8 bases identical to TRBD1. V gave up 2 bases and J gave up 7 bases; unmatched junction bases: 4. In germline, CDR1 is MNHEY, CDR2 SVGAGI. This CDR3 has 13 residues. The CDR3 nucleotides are TGTGCCAGCAGTTACGGGACAGGAGGGGAGCAGTACTTC. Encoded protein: CASSYGTGGEQYF.

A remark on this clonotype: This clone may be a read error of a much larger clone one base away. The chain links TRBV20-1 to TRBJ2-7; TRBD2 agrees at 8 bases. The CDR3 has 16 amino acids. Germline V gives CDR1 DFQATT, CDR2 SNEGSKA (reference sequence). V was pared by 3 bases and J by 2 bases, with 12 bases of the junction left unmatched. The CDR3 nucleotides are TGCAGTGCTAGGGTTTCTAGCGGGTGGGGAACCTACGAGCAGTACTTC. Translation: CSARVSSGWGTYEQYF.

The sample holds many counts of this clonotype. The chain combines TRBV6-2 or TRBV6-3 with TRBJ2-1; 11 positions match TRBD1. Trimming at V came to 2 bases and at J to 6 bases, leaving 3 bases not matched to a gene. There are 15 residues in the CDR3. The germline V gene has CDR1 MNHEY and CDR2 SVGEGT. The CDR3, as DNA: TGTGCCAGCAGTTACCGCGGGACAGGGGGCAATGAGCAGTTCTTC. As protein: CASSYRGTGGNEQFF.

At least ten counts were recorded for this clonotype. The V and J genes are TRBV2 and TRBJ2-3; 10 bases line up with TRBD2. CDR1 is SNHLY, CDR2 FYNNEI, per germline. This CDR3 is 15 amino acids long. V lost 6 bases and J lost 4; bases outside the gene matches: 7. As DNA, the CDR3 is TGTGCCAGCAGGGCCTCTAGCGGGAGTGCAGATACGCAGTATTTT. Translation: CASRASSGSADTQYF.

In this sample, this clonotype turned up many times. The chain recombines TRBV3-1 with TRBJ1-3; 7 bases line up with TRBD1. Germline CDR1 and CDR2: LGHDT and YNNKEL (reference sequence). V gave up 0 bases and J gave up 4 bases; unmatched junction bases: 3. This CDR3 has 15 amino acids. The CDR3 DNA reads TGTGCCAGCAGCCAAGAAAGCAGGGGGGGAAACACCATATATTTT. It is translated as CASSQESRGGNTIYF.

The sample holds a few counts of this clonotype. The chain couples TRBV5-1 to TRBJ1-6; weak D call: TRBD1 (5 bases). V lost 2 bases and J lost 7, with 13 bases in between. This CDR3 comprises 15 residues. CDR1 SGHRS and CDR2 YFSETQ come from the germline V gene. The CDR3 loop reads CASSFSGELNSPLHF. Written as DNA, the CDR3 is TGCGCCAGCAGCTTCTCGGGGGAACTAAATTCACCCCTCCACTTT.

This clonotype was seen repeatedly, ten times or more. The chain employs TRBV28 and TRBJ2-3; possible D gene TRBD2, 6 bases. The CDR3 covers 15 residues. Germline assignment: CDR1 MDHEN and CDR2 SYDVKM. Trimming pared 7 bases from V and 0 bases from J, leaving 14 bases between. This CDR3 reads CASTRGSTSTDTQYF. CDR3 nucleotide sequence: TGTGCCAGCACCCGGGGGAGTACTAGCACAGATACGCAGTATTTT.

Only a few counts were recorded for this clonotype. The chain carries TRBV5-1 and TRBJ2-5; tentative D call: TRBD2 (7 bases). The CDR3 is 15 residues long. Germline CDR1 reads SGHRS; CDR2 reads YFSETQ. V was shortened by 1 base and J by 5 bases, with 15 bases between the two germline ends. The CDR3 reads CASSLPGGGGETQYF. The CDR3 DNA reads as TGCGCCAGCAGCTTGCCGGGAGGCGGGGGCGAGACCCAGTACTTC.

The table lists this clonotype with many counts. The CDR3 region is CASSEGNRDSYNEQFF. DNA for the CDR3: TGTGCCAGCAGTGAAGGAAATAGGGACTCCTACAATGAGCAGTTCTTC. The V and J genes are TRBV6-4 and TRBJ2-1; D gene uncertain. The V end was cut by 3 bases, the J end by 0 bases, with 12 bases between. This CDR3 is built from 16 residues. Germline CDR1 is MRHNA and CDR2 is SNTAGT.